The T cell receptor (beta chain) described here comes from a study of chemoradiotherapy in HPV16-positive cancers. Repeated repertoire sampling spanned the course of chemoradiotherapy. General study results and limits: HPV-specific T cells were functionally defined from only two HPV16-positive patients. HPV-responsive T-cell expansion during chemoradiotherapy was linked to improved recurrence-free survival in HPV16-positive patients. Non-HPV-specific T cells did not expand in tumors during treatment, whereas candidate HPV-specific clones and E7-related motifs did.

Trimming cost V 5 bases and J 2 bases, with 7 bases left between them. Per the germline V gene, CDR1 is SGHAT and CDR2 is FQNNGV. The CDR3 extends over 13 amino acids. Some clones are missing from TCRdb's copy, which holds only in-frame ones; the method was immunoSEQ multiplex PCR. The sample records about 15,000 clones, about 86% being singletons. As for this clone: The antigen remains unidentified.

The source material was blood, sampled from a patient who underwent chemoradiotherapy. The V call is TRBV11-2, the J call TRBJ2-4; D call uncertain. The TCR was taken from a human donor with HPV-associated anogenital cancer. The CDR3 spells CASSTESKNIQYF. CDR3 DNA: TGTGCCAGCAGCACAGAATCCAAAAACATTCAGTACTTC.